This T cell receptor beta chain was recovered during a study of spatial heterogeneity in lung cancer. The overall study: Averaged across combinations, each unique TCR and UMI pairing appeared more than ten times in raw reads, which were uncorrected. The study's findings and limits: Estimated coverage of tumor T cells was about 7% for alpha and 13% for beta chains. Mutation counts in tumors were tracked by counts of expanded intratumoral alpha and beta TCRs.

This clonotype is labeled medium-sized. Its antigen is not known. The time point here: sample taken at primary tumor resection. No cells were sorted before sequencing. The whole RNA sequenced was extracted from tumor, nontumor lung or frozen PBMC. From the 5' RACE reads, TCRdb called clonotypes with MiXCR, one entry per CDR3 protein. The profile shows about 4,200 distinct CDR3 sequences, about 5.7% of them singletons. The input for sequencing was lung tumor tissue, taken at surgery. The origin of this receptor is a male donor with early-stage non-small cell lung cancer.

In DNA form, the CDR3 reads TGCGCCAGCAGCTTCGCCAGAGAGGCATCACCCCTCCACTTT. It yields the protein CASSFAREASPLHF. The chain carries TRBV5-1 and TRBJ1-6; D unclear. Looked up from germline, CDR1 is SGHRS and CDR2 is YFSETQ. V shed 2 bases and J shed 10 bases, with 13 bases lying between them. The CDR3 has 14 amino acids.